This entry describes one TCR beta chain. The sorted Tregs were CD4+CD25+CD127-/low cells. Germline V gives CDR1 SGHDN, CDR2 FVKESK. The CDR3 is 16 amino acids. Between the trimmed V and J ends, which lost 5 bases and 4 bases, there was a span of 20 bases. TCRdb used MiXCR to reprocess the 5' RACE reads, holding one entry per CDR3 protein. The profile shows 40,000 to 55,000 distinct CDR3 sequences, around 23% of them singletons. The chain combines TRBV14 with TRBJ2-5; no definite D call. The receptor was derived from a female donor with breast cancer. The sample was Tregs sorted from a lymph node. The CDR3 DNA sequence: TGTGCCAGCAGCGAGGCCCATTTTTACAGTCTAGAGACCCAGTACTTC. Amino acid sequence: CASSEAHFYSLETQYF.